Each of the 20 T cell receptor beta chains below was sequenced from the same sample in a study of glioma-infiltrating T cells after dendritic cell vaccination (dated by TCRdb to about 2016). The receptor library was made with the immunoSEQ multiplex PCR assay. TCRdb took this table from immuneACCESS and kept in-frame rearrangements with V and J called. Such tables lack part of the clones; where checked against another copy, unresolved V genes explain under half of the gap, and the rest is unexplained. Within this sample are about 94,000 clones, with approximately 84% of them counted one time only. Of the sample, approximately 5.5% is held by the ten largest clones. The label giving this sample's time point can be read as: after dendritic cell vaccination, including at tumor progression/relapse. The sample here was blood, taken after dendritic cell vaccination. All receptors come from a human donor with glioblastoma.

This clone has only a few counts. This chain connects TRBV9 to TRBJ2-3, with 9 bases matching TRBD2. After removal of 0 bases from V and 1 base from J, the junction contained 9 bases not matched to a gene. Germline V gene lookup returns CDR1 SGDLS and CDR2 YYNGEE. This CDR3 is built from 18 residues. The CDR3 sequence is CASSVASGVRHGTDTQYF. CDR3 bases: TGTGCCAGCAGCGTAGCTAGCGGGGTCAGGCATGGCACAGATACGCAGTATTTT. The full variable domain, its missing parts supplied by reference TRBV9 and TRBJ2-3, is DSGVTQTPKHLITATGQRVTLRCSPRSGDLSVYWYQQSLDQGLQFLIQYYNGEERAKGNILERFSAQQFPDLHSELNLSSLELGDSALYFCASSVASGVRHGTDTQYFGPGTRLTVL.

The chain carries TRBV19 and TRBJ2-7; TRBD2 matches 12 bases. The length of the CDR3 is 15 residues. CDR1 is LNHDA, CDR2 SQIVND, per germline (reference sequence). V was pared by 4 bases and J by 0 bases, with 1 base of the junction left unmatched. CDR3: CASSRTSGNSYEQYF. CDR3 DNA sequence: TGTGCCAGTAGTAGGACTAGCGGGAACTCCTACGAGCAGTACTTC.

Only a few counts were recorded for this clone. The rearrangement uses TRBV4-1 and TRBJ1-2; tentative D call: TRBD1 (5 bases). V gave up 4 bases and J gave up 0 bases, with 12 bases separating them. The CDR3 is 15 amino acids. Germline assignment: CDR1 MGHRA and CDR2 YSYEKL. The CDR3 region has the DNA TGCGCCAGCAGCCCAGGGCGGAGATCTAACTATGGCTACACCTTC. It encodes CASSPGRRSNYGYTF.

A few counts support this clone. The chain has TRBV10-3 and TRBJ2-1; 11 bases map to TRBD2. The trim removed 6 bases at V and 6 bases at J, leaving 7 bases unmatched. Germline CDR1 reads ENHRY; CDR2 reads SYGVKD. The CDR3 consists of 15 residues. The CDR3 region is CAISPGLAAINEQFF. In nucleotides, the CDR3 is TGTGCCATCAGCCCGGGACTAGCGGCGATCAATGAGCAGTTCTTC.

This chain links TRBV10-3 with TRBJ2-1; D is perhaps TRBD2 (5 bases). The germline V gene has CDR1 ENHRY and CDR2 SYGVKD. CDR3 size: 15 residues. V was trimmed by 6 bases and J by 5 bases, leaving 17 bases between them. The CDR3 bases are TGTGCCATCAGCGAGACTACCGGTCGGGACAATGAGCAGTTCTTC. Encoded protein: CAISETTGRDNEQFF.

The rearrangement uses TRBV10-3 and TRBJ1-1; D gene ambiguous. Germline CDR1 and CDR2: ENHRY and SYGVKD. The CDR3 length is 13 residues. V was shortened by 8 bases and J by 0 bases, with 10 bases between the two germline ends. DNA for the CDR3: TGTGCCATCTCTGGCTCCTTGAACACTGAAGCTTTCTTT. Translated, it gives CAISGSLNTEAFF.

This clone was seen just once. The V and J genes are TRBV6-5 and TRBJ1-2; the D gene is possibly TRBD1 (6 bases). CDR3 length equals 14 residues. V gave up 0 bases and J gave up 6 bases, with 11 bases separating them. Germline assignment: CDR1 MNHEY and CDR2 SVGAGI. The CDR3 DNA is TGTGCCAGCAGTTACTCGATTGGGACAAATGGCTACACCTTC. Residues: CASSYSIGTNGYTF.

The chain uses TRBV10-2 and TRBJ1-2, with 7 bases lining up with TRBD1. V trimming: 0 bases; J trimming: 8 bases; junction bases outside the gene matches: 9. The germline V gene has CDR1 WSHSY and CDR2 SAAADI. The CDR3 length is 15 residues. This CDR3 reads CASSESTGVIEGYTF. CDR3 nucleotides: TGCGCCAGCAGTGAGTCCACAGGGGTAATAGAGGGCTACACCTTC.

The chain uses TRBV9 and TRBJ2-3; 9 positions agree with TRBD2. Trimming removed 3 bases from V and 3 bases from J; junction bases left unmatched: 2. This CDR3 is built from 14 residues. Per germline, CDR1 SGDLS and CDR2 YYNGEE. In nucleotides, the CDR3 is TGTGCCAGCAGCGAGAGCGGGAGGACAGATACGCAGTATTTT. Residues: CASSESGRTDTQYF. Supplemented by reference TRBV9 and TRBJ2-3, the full variable domain reads DSGVTQTPKHLITATGQRVTLRCSPRSGDLSVYWYQQSLDQGLQFLIQYYNGEERAKGNILERFSAQQFPDLHSELNLSSLELGDSALYFCASSESGRTDTQYFGPGTRLTVL.

The rearrangement uses TRBV2 and TRBJ2-3, with 10 bases that match TRBD1. V gave up 6 bases and J gave up 0 bases; unmatched junction bases: 6. There are 16 residues in the CDR3. CDR1 and CDR2 (germline): SNHLY, FYNNEI. The CDR3 spells CASRKRTGGSTDTQYF. DNA of the CDR3: TGTGCCAGCAGGAAAAGGACAGGGGGTAGCACAGATACGCAGTATTTT.

The rearrangement uses TRBV11-2 and TRBJ2-7, with D tentatively TRBD1 (5 bases). Germline CDR1 is SGHAT and CDR2 is FQNNGV. The CDR3 is 13 amino acids. The CDR3 nucleotides read TGTGCAACGGCAGGACGACAGTACGGCGAGCAGTACTTC. Translation: CATAGRQYGEQYF.

The rearrangement uses TRBV2 and TRBJ2-3; D is possibly TRBD1 (5 bases). Germline V lookup: CDR1 SNHLY, CDR2 FYNNEI. The V end lost 2 bases, the J end lost 1 base, and 13 bases lay between the germline ends. The CDR3 sequence is 16 residues long. As DNA, the CDR3 is TGTGCCAGCAGTGAACGAAGGGGTCTCCGCACAGATACGCAGTATTTT. This gives the protein CASSERRGLRTDTQYF.

V is TRBV6-1 and J is TRBJ1-1; D unclear. The V end was cut by 7 bases, the J end by 0 bases, with 9 bases between. The CDR3 sequence is 13 residues long. Germline CDR1 is MNHNS and CDR2 is SASEGT. CDR3 in amino acids: CASTTHLNTEAFF. DNA of the CDR3: TGTGCCAGCACTACTCACTTGAACACTGAAGCTTTCTTT.

This clone is a singleton in its sample. This chain joins TRBV19 and TRBJ2-2, with 10 bases fitting TRBD1. The J segment lost 6 bases and the V segment lost 5 bases, leaving 9 bases of the junction unmatched. This CDR3 comprises 16 residues. Germline lookup yields CDR1 LNHDA and CDR2 SQIVND (reference sequence). This CDR3 is CASSRRQGAHSGELFF. The CDR3 region has the DNA TGTGCCAGTAGTCGCCGACAGGGGGCGCATTCCGGGGAGCTGTTTTTT.

This rearrangement joins TRBV9 to TRBJ1-3; 9 nucleotides align to TRBD1. The CDR3 extends over 17 amino acids. CDR1 SGDLS and CDR2 YYNGEE come from the germline V gene. The V segment lost 2 bases and the J segment 1 base; nucleotides outside the gene matches: 7. The CDR3 nucleotides are TGTGCCAGCAGCGTTTATCAGGACAGGGGATCTGGAAACACCATATATTTT. Translation: CASSVYQDRGSGNTIYF.

The J gene is TRBJ2-3, the V gene TRBV10-2, with 11 positions matching TRBD2. The CDR3 is 21 amino acids. V dropped 10 bases and J dropped 5; count of bases not matched to a gene: 29. The germline V gene encodes CDR1 WSHSY and CDR2 SAAADI. This CDR3 is CANLPPGGSGGVVKGLDTQYF. The CDR3 DNA follows: TGCGCCAACCTTCCCCCTGGGGGTAGCGGGGGGGTGGTGAAAGGGCTAGATACGCAGTATTTT.

The chain recombines TRBV29-1 with TRBJ2-1, with TRBD1 matching over 11 bases. Germline V gene lookup returns CDR1 SQVTM and CDR2 ANQGSEA. The V segment lost 7 bases and the J segment 10 bases; nucleotides outside the gene matches: 9. The CDR3 loop spans 13 amino acids. The CDR3: CSGFRDRGTEQFF. The CDR3 nucleotides are TGCAGCGGATTCCGGGACAGGGGGACCGAGCAGTTCTTC.

The V and J genes are TRBV29-1 and TRBJ2-2, with 7 bases lining up with TRBD1. In germline, CDR1 is SQVTM, CDR2 ANQGSEA. Unmatched junction bases numbered 7, after V lost 0 bases and J lost 3 bases. The CDR3 has 16 residues. The CDR3 bases are TGCAGCGTTGAAGATCGAGGGGGCGAAGACACCGGGGAGCTGTTTTTT. As protein: CSVEDRGGEDTGELFF.

This sequence joins TRBV9 and TRBJ1-3; 8 bases align to TRBD1. This CDR3 is 15 amino acids long. With V trimmed by 4 bases and J by 8 bases, 11 bases remained unmatched. Germline values: CDR1 SGDLS, CDR2 YYNGEE. The CDR3 nucleotides read TGTGCCAGCAGCCTCCAAGGGACAGGAGGTGACACCATATATTTT. It is translated as CASSLQGTGGDTIYF.

This sequence joins TRBV10-2 and TRBJ1-1; a possible D gene is TRBD1 (5 bases). Germline lookup yields CDR1 WSHSY and CDR2 SAAADI. V was trimmed by 10 bases and J by 2 bases, leaving 17 bases between them. This CDR3 is built from 14 residues. The CDR3 protein is CATLGGATNTEAFF. CDR3 bases: TGCGCCACCCTTGGTGGGGCTACCAACACTGAAGCTTTCTTT.